A selection of T cell receptor beta chains follows, all from one sample in a study of T cells expressing NK-cell markers. Using the 5' RACE reads, TCRdb records one entry per CDR3 protein without DNA. The data include about 460,000 distinct CDR3 sequences; the top ten clones carry roughly 1.4%. The material sequenced was blood T cells: a sorted CD56 or NKG2C T cell subset, CD4+ or CD8+ T cells, or bulk PBMC T cells (not recorded which). Receptor source: a woman between 50 and 59 years old in good health. The CDR3 runs from the conserved cysteine through the conserved F or W. The order of the fields is J gene, V gene, CDR3 protein.

>TRBJ2-1|TRBV29-1
CSVVSGRGNEQFF
>TRBJ1-1|TRBV6-6
CASSYPRNIGEAEAFF
>TRBJ1-1|TRBV3-1
CASSPPYRVGTEAFF
>TRBJ2-4|TRBV5-1
CASSLARGDVEYF
>TRBJ1-5|TRBV6-1
CASSEDRTGAIQPQHF
>TRBJ1-5|TRBV2
CASSALRGEQPQHF
>TRBJ2-4|TRBV5-1
CASSPDVGTGFTLADF
>TRBJ2-7|TRBV5-1
CASSLGPKRSQINGAYEQYF
>TRBJ2-1|TRBV27
CASSRSSPNNEQFF
>TRBJ1-4|TRBV7-6
CASSLGQAANEKLFF
>TRBJ2-3|TRBV5-1
CASRPNRAGVDTQYF
>TRBJ2-5|TRBV29-1
CSVVTGGGGETQYF
>TRBJ2-2|TRBV10-3
CAISGSSANTGELFF
>TRBJ1-1|TRBV11-3
CASGQRFRGTEAFF
>TRBJ2-7|TRBV6-5
CASRALAGGKPYEQYF
>TRBJ2-3|TRBV24-1
CATSDLRESGGLHTDTQYF
>TRBJ2-3|TRBV12-3/TRBV12-4
CASSFLKTNTDTQYF
>TRBJ1-2|TRBV7-8
CASSSSRQGARYGYTF
>TRBJ2-6|TRBV5-6
CASSLVGQGTGANVLTF
>TRBJ1-3|TRBV7-3
CASSLLGPGNTIYF
>TRBJ2-1|TRBV7-9
CASSVSGSSYNEQFF
>TRBJ2-3|TRBV24-1
CATSDLRTGKTDTQYF
>TRBJ2-7|TRBV4-1
CASSHGGTSYEQYF
>TRBJ2-5|TRBV6-5
CASSYSREGTQYF
>TRBJ1-1|TRBV29-1
CSARTTGGGTEAFF
>TRBJ2-7|TRBV10-2
CASTGGSGEQYF
>TRBJ2-5|TRBV2
CASKDLRRETQYF
>TRBJ2-1|TRBV29-1
CSAERVALYNEQFF
>TRBJ2-5|TRBV27
CASSLATRSETQYF
>TRBJ2-5|TRBV6-5
CASSYGTGLSETQYF
>TRBJ1-2|TRBV5-1
CASGLAGQLNYGYTF
>TRBJ2-1|TRBV5-1
CASSLGARGQGNEQFF
>TRBJ1-1|TRBV12-3/TRBV12-4
CAVGTGGRNTEAFF
>TRBJ2-4|TRBV19
CASSVLAGVSKNIQYF
>TRBJ2-5|TRBV20-1
CSARPMGGRGQETQYF
>TRBJ2-4|TRBV14
CASSHQNENIQYF
>TRBJ2-1|TRBV10-3
CAISRDDRNEQFF
>TRBJ2-5|TRBV20-1
CSASRDSIAQETQYF
>TRBJ1-1|TRBV20-1
CSASGGGGTEAFF
>TRBJ2-1|TRBV19
CASSRGLGRGDEQFF
>TRBJ2-4|TRBV5-1
CASSSLLAGGKNIQYF
>TRBJ2-4|TRBV27
CASSTGVLNIQYF
>TRBJ1-1|TRBV2
CASITDGQEAFF
>TRBJ1-5|TRBV12-3/TRBV12-4
CASSSTGAKGPQHF
>TRBJ1-1|TRBV5-1
CASSVTGALTEAFF
>TRBJ1-5|TRBV7-7
CASSLVPGNQPQHF
>TRBJ2-5|TRBV5-5
CASSTWGGARETQYF
>TRBJ1-2|TRBV29-1
CSVPRGGLGGYTF
>TRBJ1-1|TRBV6-1
CASSERALGGPEAFF
>TRBJ2-1|TRBV20-1
CSAGEHDEQFF
>TRBJ2-1|TRBV29-1
CSVELVSGNEQFF
>TRBJ1-5|TRBV11-2
CASSLDGKGNQPQHF
>TRBJ1-1|TRBV4-2
CAISAEQNTEAFF
>TRBJ1-2|TRBV12-3/TRBV12-4
CASSHRGSNYGYTF
>TRBJ1-1|TRBV7-2
CASEDPNTEAFF
>TRBJ1-1|TRBV5-1
CASSLTGPAEAFF
>TRBJ2-2|TRBV15
CATSSDRGVTGELFF
>TRBJ2-3|TRBV5-1
CASIGSGSDTQYF
>TRBJ1-3|TRBV7-8
CASSLHEGPGNTIYF
>TRBJ2-3|TRBV7-8
CASSPGDNTDTQYF